The 20 T cell receptor beta chains given below trace back to one sample, sequenced in a study of regulatory T cells in long-lasting Graves disease. Building of the TCR beta libraries involved iRepertoire HTBI primers and Arm-PCR of CDR3 regions. TCRdb used MiXCR to reprocess the multiplex PCR reads, holding one entry per CDR3 protein. The sample shows a few hundred thousand distinct CDR3 sequences, less than 20% of them seen only once. Time point defined: newly diagnosed GD, antithyroid drugs for less than 3 months. Construction of the TCR library relied on RNA isolated from PBMCs. Another study also made use of these data, one on T cells in Graves' hyperthyroidism and ophthalmopathy.

Sequenced here: peripheral blood mononuclear cells (PBMCs), sampled at new diagnosis, from a patient treated with antithyroid drugs. The receptors were sampled from a woman younger than 30 with Graves disease.

The chain has TRBV30 and TRBJ2-1; no reliable D call. This CDR3 has 15 amino acids. V dropped 0 bases and J dropped 3 bases, with 12 bases sitting between them. Germline V gene lookup returns CDR1 GTSNPN and CDR2 SVGIG (reference sequence). The CDR3 is CAWSVGTNNYNEQFF. DNA for the CDR3: TGTGCCTGGAGTGTAGGCACAAACAACTACAATGAGCAGTTCTTC.

V usage is TRBV29-1 and J usage is TRBJ2-3; D ambiguous. V lost 4 bases, J lost 2 bases, and 10 bases lay in between. Germline lookup yields CDR1 SQVTM and CDR2 ANQGSEA. CDR3 length: 13 residues. CDR3 coding DNA: TGCAGCGTTGTTGATTTATACACAGATACGCAGTATTTT. Translation: CSVVDLYTDTQYF.

This clonotype turned up a few times. The V call is TRBV10-1, the J call TRBJ2-1; perhaps TRBD1 as D (6 bases). This CDR3 has 14 amino acids. Germline lookup yields CDR1 WNHNN and CDR2 SYGVQD (reference sequence). The V end lost 4 bases, the J end lost 8 bases, and 15 bases lay between the germline ends. The CDR3 DNA sequence: TGCGCCAGCAGTGTCGCCCAGGGGATAGATGAGCAGTTCTTC. As protein: CASSVAQGIDEQFF.

This clonotype was seen ten or more times. The chain is built from TRBV28 and TRBJ2-7, with D possibly TRBD1 on 6 matching bases. Deletions cut 7 bases from V and 3 bases from J, with 10 bases between. This CDR3 is built from 12 residues. Germline V CDR1 and CDR2: MDHEN, SYDVKM. The CDR3 DNA is TGTGCCAGCACGACAGGATACTACGAGCAGTACTTC. Its translation: CASTTGYYEQYF.

This clonotype has a count of ten or more. This chain connects TRBV6-2 or TRBV6-3 to TRBJ2-7, with D possibly matching TRBD2 (6 bases). V lost 2 bases to trimming and J lost 3 bases, with 14 bases between them. CDR3 length: 15 amino acids. The V gene's germline CDR1 is MNHEY and CDR2 SVGEGT. CDR3 coding DNA: TGTGCCAGCAGTTACGGTAGCGGAGCCCTCTACGAGCAGTACTTC. Its translation: CASSYGSGALYEQYF.

There are many counts of this clonotype. The chain is built from TRBV30 and TRBJ2-7, with 10 nucleotides matching TRBD2. The V gene end was trimmed by 6 bases and the J gene end by 1 base; junction bases not matched to a gene: 3. Germline V lookup: CDR1 GTSNPN, CDR2 SVGIG (reference sequence). The CDR3 sequence is 13 residues long. Here the CDR3 DNA reads TGTGCCTGCCTGACTAGCGGGTCCTACGAGCAGTACTTC. Its translation is CACLTSGSYEQYF.

J is TRBJ1-2 and V is TRBV28; TRBD1 might be the D (6 bases). V dropped 6 bases and J dropped 7 bases, with 15 bases sitting between them. The CDR3 covers 13 residues. Germline V gives CDR1 MDHEN, CDR2 SYDVKM. The CDR3 spells CASRTQGSRGYTF. The CDR3 region has the DNA TGTGCCAGCAGAACACAGGGTAGTCGTGGCTACACCTTC.

This chain connects TRBV11-2 to TRBJ1-1; perhaps TRBD1 as D (6 bases). The CDR3 covers 14 residues. CDR1 SGHAT and CDR2 FQNNGV come from the germline V gene. Trimming took off 3 bases at V and 2 bases at J, with 10 bases between the two ends. CDR3 nucleotide sequence: TGTGCCAGCAGCTTCGGGACATCAAACACTGAAGCTTTCTTT. It codes for CASSFGTSNTEAFF.

This chain joins TRBV11-2 and TRBJ1-6; D is uncertain. Trimming took 0 bases from V and 7 from J, leaving 10 bases between them. Looked up from germline, CDR1 is SGHAT and CDR2 is FQNNGV. The CDR3 is 15 amino acids. CDR3 coding DNA: TGTGCCAGCAGCTTAGAGGGAATAAGGAATTCACCCCTCCACTTT. Translating gives CASSLEGIRNSPLHF.

This clonotype has only a few counts. V and J are TRBV5-1 and TRBJ1-1; possibly TRBD1 for D (6 bases). Germline V CDR1 and CDR2: SGHRS, YFSETQ. V was pared by 4 bases and J by 0 bases, with 16 bases between. The CDR3 loop spans 16 amino acids. CDR3 in amino acids: CASSGGTGPVNTEAFF. The CDR3 DNA follows: TGCGCCAGCAGCGGGGGTACAGGGCCGGTGAACACTGAAGCTTTCTTT.

This clonotype has at least ten counts. This chain connects TRBV28 to TRBJ2-5; D uncertain. The CDR3 sequence is 11 residues long. Trimming cost V 6 bases and J 13 bases, with 15 bases left between them. Germline V gene lookup returns CDR1 MDHEN and CDR2 SYDVKM. Here the CDR3 reads CASRLFAALYF. The CDR3 bases are TGTGCCAGCAGACTATTTGCCGCGTTGTACTTC.

The CDR3: CASSLAGQTYQPQYF. CDR3 DNA sequence: TGTGCCAGCAGTTTGGCGGGCCAAACGTATCAGCCCCAGTATTTT. The V call is TRBV28, the J call TRBJ1-5; tentatively, D is TRBD2 (5 bases). The closer fit of TRBJ2-3 to the DNA end suggests the J call may be wrong. The V gene's germline CDR1 is MDHEN and CDR2 SYDVKM. This CDR3 has 15 residues.

This clonotype was seen many times. CDR3 nucleotide sequence: TGTGCCAGCAGTTTACAAGTGGGAGGGGAGCAGTACTTC. Its translation is CASSLQVGGEQYF. The chain combines TRBV27 with TRBJ2-7; the match to TRBD2 covers 7 bases. Germline V gives CDR1 MNHEY, CDR2 SMNVEV (reference sequence). V trimming: 2 bases; J trimming: 7 bases; junction bases outside the gene matches: 5. The CDR3 runs to 13 residues.

This clonotype was detected a few times. This sequence may be a read error, since a much larger clone differs from it by one base. The V call is TRBV20-1, the J call TRBJ2-3; 7 positions agree with TRBD1. Gene TRBJ1-5 matches the end of the DNA better, so the J call may be wrong. The CDR3 totals 17 residues. The V gene's germline CDR1 is DFQATT and CDR2 SNEGSKA (reference sequence). Written as DNA, the CDR3 is TGCAGTGCTAGTATCCCGGGACTAGCGGGAGGGACAGATACGCAGCATTTT. Translated: CSASIPGLAGGTDTQHF.

There are a few counts of this clonotype. The chain couples TRBV27 to TRBJ1-5, with 9 bases identical to TRBD1. J gave up 9 bases and V 7 bases, and 7 bases lay outside the gene matches. The CDR3 has 13 amino acids. The germline V gene has CDR1 MNHEY and CDR2 SMNVEV (reference sequence). This CDR3 reads CASTTGTGWPQHF. DNA for the CDR3: TGTGCCAGCACAACCGGGACAGGGTGGCCCCAGCATTTT.

With regard to this clonotype: A much larger clonotype is one base distant, so this may be a read error. The chain uses TRBV28 and TRBJ2-1; D is undetermined. Trimming cost V 2 bases and J 13 bases, with 21 bases left between them. The CDR3 runs 15 residues. The germline CDR1 and CDR2 sequences are MDHEN and SYDVKM. CDR3 DNA: TGTGCCAGCAGTTTAGGGCAGACGCCCCAAGAGACCCAGTTCTTC. This translates into CASSLGQTPQETQFF.

This clonotype occurred many times. J is TRBJ1-1 and V is TRBV7-2; the D gene is possibly TRBD1 (6 bases). Germline-derived CDR1 and CDR2 are SGHTA and FQGNSA. V was clipped by 3 bases and J by 7 bases, with 9 bases between them. This CDR3 has 12 amino acids. The CDR3: CASSFQGYEAFF. The DNA for the CDR3 is TGTGCCAGCAGCTTCCAGGGGTATGAAGCTTTCTTT.

This clonotype was detected a few times. The chain couples TRBV6-1 to TRBJ2-5; 8 nucleotides match TRBD2. Germline CDR1 MNHNS, CDR2 SASEGT. J was trimmed by 5 bases and V by 8 bases; bases with no gene match: 19. This CDR3 has 17 amino acids. CDR3 sequence (DNA): TGTGCCAGCGGACGCCGGGGGGGAGCGGGAGAGGGGGAGACCCAGTACTTC. As protein: CASGRRGGAGEGETQYF.

This clonotype has a count of ten or more. Mismatch with germline at one junction end may stem from a read error. The CDR3 DNA reads TGTGCTAGCAGCGTTGGGGAGGGAGCGTTATACAATGAGCAGTTCTTC. Encoded protein: CASSVGEGALYNEQFF. V and J are TRBV7-7 and TRBJ2-1; 7 bases match TRBD2. Per the germline V gene, CDR1 is SSHAT and CDR2 is FNYEAQ (reference sequence). The CDR3 length is 16 residues.

The chain uses TRBV7-9 and TRBJ1-1; D possibly corresponds to TRBD1 (5 bases). This CDR3 spans 12 amino acids. V shed 6 bases and J shed 3 bases, with 8 bases lying between them. Germline CDR1 reads SEHNR; CDR2 reads FQNEAQ (reference sequence). CDR3 amino acids: CASRGRDTEAFF. The DNA of the CDR3 is TGTGCCAGCAGGGGGCGCGACACTGAAGCTTTCTTT. Combining the CDR3 with reference TRBV7-9 and TRBJ1-1 gives the whole variable domain DTGVSQNPRHKITKRGQNVTFRCDPISEHNRLYWYRQTLGQGPEFLTYFQNEAQLEKSRLLSDRFSAERPKGSFSTLEIQRTEQGDSAMYLCASRGRDTEAFFGQGTRLTVV.